This T cell receptor beta chain is from a study of CD8+CD57+ T cells in acquired aplastic anemia. About the study: Isolated CD4+ and CD8+ cells, once sorted, yielded DNA averaging around 2.9 ug.

The germline gives CDR1 LGHNA, CDR2 YSLEER. The CDR3 totals 13 residues. V dropped 4 bases and J dropped 2 bases, with 9 bases sitting between them. Genomic DNA constituted the template upon which TCR beta VDJ and CDR3 profiling was performed. From the reads, TCRdb called clonotypes with MiXCR, one entry per CDR3 protein. The data show approximately 98,000 distinct CDR3 sequences, around 62% seen once. Patients chosen for sequencing had CD8+CD57+ cells that had expanded, as shown by flow cytometry. The sequencing input was sorted CD4+, CD8+, or CD8+CD57+ T cells (not recorded which) from PBMCs. This chain links TRBV4-3 with TRBJ2-7; D possibly corresponds to TRBD1 (6 bases). The clonotype was recovered from a human donor with aplastic anemia. CDR3 DNA: TGCGCCAGCAGCCCCCGGACAGCCTACGAGCAGTACTTC. Translated, it gives CASSPRTAYEQYF.